This TCR beta chain was sequenced during a study of T cell repertoires in cytomegalovirus infection. Across the whole study: A matching HLA type, together with CMV infection, was signaled by public TCR beta signatures.

Notes on the study in general: The study found HLA-C-restricted CMV-specific TCR beta clonotypes dominating the ex vivo response.

This clonotype was detected a few times. The antigen is not known. TCRdb called the reads again in MiXCR, with one record for every CDR3 protein. The sample yields hundreds of thousands of distinct CDR3 sequences, less than 25% seen once. The sequenced sample consisted of CD8+ T cells from PBMCs. The source is a human donor in good health (CMV status not recorded). Some clones in this sample may be carry-over from other donors' samples.

CDR3 sequence reads: CSVDPSGGSTDTQYF. The CDR3 bases are TGCAGCGTAGACCCTAGCGGGGGGAGCACAGATACGCAGTATTTT. The rearrangement joins TRBV29-1 to TRBJ2-3; 11 positions agree with TRBD2. Trimming cost V 6 bases and J 0 bases; bases outside gene matches: 5. Germline lookup yields CDR1 SQVTM and CDR2 ANQGSEA. The CDR3 spans 15 residues.